These 2 T cell receptor beta chains came from one sample sequenced in a study of blood T cells in healthy people across ages. With a J-beta primer mix and a sample-barcoded 5' primer, a second PCR ran about 6 to 11 cycles. TCRdb re-derived calls from the 5' RACE reads in MiXCR, one entry per CDR3 protein. Here the sample spans just under 900,000 distinct CDR3 sequences, more than 25% being singletons. Sample: blood. The receptors come from a woman aged 80 or over in good health.

This clonotype was found many times. J is TRBJ2-7 and V is TRBV6-5; either TRBD1 or TRBD2 may supply D (5 bases each). This CDR3 has 15 residues. The V end was cut by 5 bases, the J end by 5 bases, with 19 bases between. Germline V CDR1 and CDR2: MNHEY, SVGAGI. CDR3 in DNA: TGTGCCAGCAGTCAACCGGGACGCCCAATGCACGAGCAGTACTTC. Amino acid sequence: CASSQPGRPMHEQYF.

In this sample, this clonotype turned up many times. J is TRBJ1-2 and V is TRBV20-1; possibly TRBD1 for D (6 bases). Trimming stripped 6 bases from V and 3 bases from J, with 17 bases between. This CDR3 is built from 14 residues. The V gene's germline CDR1 is DFQATT and CDR2 SNEGSKA (reference sequence). CDR3 nucleotide sequence: TGCAGTGCCCGTCCACAGGGTCTGTACTATGGCTACACCTTC. Protein: CSARPQGLYYGYTF.